This T cell receptor beta chain was recorded in a study of blood T cell repertoires in COVID-19. Background on the study: Both acute and convalescent COVID-19 samples were obtained from the United States, Italy and Spain.

From germline, CDR1 is SNHLY and CDR2 FYNNEI. CDR3 length: 14 residues. The trim removed 6 bases at V and 5 bases at J, leaving 7 bases unmatched. In the authors' workflow: Estimation of nucleated cell counts was performed using reference gene primer amplification. Some clones are missing from TCRdb's copy, which holds only in-frame ones; the method was immunoSEQ multiplex PCR. D and trimming were read from the DNA, whereas the V and J calls and clone size are those reported in that table. The sample yields around 250,000 clones, roughly 85% seen once. This TCR was sampled from a man aged 45-65 years with active or convalescent COVID-19. This chain joins TRBV2 and TRBJ2-5; 9 nucleotides match TRBD2. The material sequenced was peripheral blood. CDR3 sequence: CASRSGGQGETQYF. Written as DNA, the CDR3 is TGTGCCAGCAGAAGCGGGGGGCAGGGGGAGACCCAGTACTTC.